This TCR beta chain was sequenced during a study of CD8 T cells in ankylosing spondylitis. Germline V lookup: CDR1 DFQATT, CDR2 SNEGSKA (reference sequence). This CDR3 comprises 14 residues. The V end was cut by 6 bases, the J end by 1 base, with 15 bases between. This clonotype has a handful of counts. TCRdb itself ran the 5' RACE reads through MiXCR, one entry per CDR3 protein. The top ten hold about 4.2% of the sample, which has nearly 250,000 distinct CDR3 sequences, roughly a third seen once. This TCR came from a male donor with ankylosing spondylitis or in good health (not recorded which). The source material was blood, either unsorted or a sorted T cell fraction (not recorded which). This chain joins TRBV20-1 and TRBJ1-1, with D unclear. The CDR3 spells CSALRRQTNTEAFF. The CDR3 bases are TGCAGTGCCCTACGGAGGCAGACGAACACTGAAGCTTTCTTT.